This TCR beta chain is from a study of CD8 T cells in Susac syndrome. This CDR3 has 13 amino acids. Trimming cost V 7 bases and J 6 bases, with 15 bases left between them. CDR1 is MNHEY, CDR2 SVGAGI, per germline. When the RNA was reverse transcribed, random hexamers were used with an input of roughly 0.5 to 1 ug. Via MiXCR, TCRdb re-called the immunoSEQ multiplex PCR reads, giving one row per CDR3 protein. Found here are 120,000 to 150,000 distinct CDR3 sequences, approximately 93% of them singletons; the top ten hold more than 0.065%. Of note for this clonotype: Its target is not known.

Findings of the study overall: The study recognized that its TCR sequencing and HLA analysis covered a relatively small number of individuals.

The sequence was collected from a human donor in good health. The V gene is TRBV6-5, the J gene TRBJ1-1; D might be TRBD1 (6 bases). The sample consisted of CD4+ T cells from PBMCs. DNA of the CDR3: TGTGCCAGCACACGGACAGATGGAGCTGAAGCTTTCTTT. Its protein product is CASTRTDGAEAFF.